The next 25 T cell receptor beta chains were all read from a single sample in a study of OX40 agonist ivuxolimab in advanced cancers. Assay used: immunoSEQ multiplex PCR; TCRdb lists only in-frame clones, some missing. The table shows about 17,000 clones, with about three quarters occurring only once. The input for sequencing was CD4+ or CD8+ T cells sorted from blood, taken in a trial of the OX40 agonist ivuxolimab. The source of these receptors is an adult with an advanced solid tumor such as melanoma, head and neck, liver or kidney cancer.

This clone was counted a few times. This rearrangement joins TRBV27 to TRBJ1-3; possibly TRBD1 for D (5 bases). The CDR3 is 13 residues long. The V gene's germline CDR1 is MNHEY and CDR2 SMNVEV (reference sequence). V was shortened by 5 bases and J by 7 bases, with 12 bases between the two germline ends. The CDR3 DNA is TGTGCCAGCAGTCCGCCCGGGGGGAACACCATATATTTT. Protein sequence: CASSPPGGNTIYF.

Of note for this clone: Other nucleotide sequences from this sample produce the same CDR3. DNA for the CDR3: TGTGCCAGCAGCTTGGGGTTGATAGCGGGGGGACCTAGCACAGATACGCAGTATTTT. Translated: CASSLGLIAGGPSTDTQYF. The V call is TRBV5-4, the J call TRBJ2-3; 10 bases are a match to TRBD2. CDR1 and CDR2 (germline): SGHNT, YYREEE (reference sequence). V dropped 0 bases and J dropped 0; count of bases not matched to a gene: 10. This CDR3 is 19 amino acids long. The whole variable domain, filled in from reference TRBV5-4 and TRBJ2-3, reads ETGVTQSPTHLIKTRGQQVTLRCSSQSGHNTVSWYQQALGQGPQFIFQYYREEENGRGNFPPRFSGLQFPNYSSELNVNALELDDSALYLCASSLGLIAGGPSTDTQYFGPGTRLTVL.

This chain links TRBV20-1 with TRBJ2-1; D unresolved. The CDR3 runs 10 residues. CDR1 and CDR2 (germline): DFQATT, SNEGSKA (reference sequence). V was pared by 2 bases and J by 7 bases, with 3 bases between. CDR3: CSARWNEQFF. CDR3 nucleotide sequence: TGCAGTGCTAGATGGAATGAGCAGTTCTTC.

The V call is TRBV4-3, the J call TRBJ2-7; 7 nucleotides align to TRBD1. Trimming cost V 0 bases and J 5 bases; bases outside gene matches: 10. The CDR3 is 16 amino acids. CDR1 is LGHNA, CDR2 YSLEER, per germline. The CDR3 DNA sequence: TGCGCCAGCAGCCAAGATCCGACAGGGTATACCAACGAGCAGTACTTC. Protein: CASSQDPTGYTNEQYF.

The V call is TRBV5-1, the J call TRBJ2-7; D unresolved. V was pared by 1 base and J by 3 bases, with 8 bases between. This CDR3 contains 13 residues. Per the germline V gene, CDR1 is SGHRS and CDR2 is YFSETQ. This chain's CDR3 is CASSLNDGYEQYF. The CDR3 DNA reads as TGCGCCAGCAGCTTGAACGACGGCTACGAGCAGTACTTC.

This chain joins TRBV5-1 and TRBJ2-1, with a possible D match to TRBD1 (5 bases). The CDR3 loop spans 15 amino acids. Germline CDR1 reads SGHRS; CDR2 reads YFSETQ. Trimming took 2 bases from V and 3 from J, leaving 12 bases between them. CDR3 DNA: TGCGCCAGCAGCTTCCTACAGGACCACTACAATGAGCAGTTCTTC. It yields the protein CASSFLQDHYNEQFF.

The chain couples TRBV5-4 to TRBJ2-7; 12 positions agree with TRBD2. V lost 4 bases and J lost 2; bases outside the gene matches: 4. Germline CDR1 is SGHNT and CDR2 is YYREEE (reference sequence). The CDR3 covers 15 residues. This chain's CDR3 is CASSPRTSGTYEQYF. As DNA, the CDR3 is TGTGCCAGCAGCCCGCGGACTAGCGGGACCTACGAGCAGTACTTC.

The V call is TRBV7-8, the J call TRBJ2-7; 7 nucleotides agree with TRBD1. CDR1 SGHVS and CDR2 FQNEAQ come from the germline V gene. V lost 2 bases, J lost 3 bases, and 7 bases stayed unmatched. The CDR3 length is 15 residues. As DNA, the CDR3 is TGTGCCAGCAGCTTAACGGGACAGCTGAGCTACGAGCAGTACTTC. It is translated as CASSLTGQLSYEQYF.

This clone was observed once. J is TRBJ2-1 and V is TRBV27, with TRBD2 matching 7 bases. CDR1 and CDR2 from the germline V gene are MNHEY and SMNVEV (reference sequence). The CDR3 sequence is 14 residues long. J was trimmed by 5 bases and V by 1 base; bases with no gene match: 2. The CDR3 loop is CASSLLAGHNEQFF. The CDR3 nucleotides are TGTGCCAGCAGTTTATTAGCGGGCCACAATGAGCAGTTCTTC.

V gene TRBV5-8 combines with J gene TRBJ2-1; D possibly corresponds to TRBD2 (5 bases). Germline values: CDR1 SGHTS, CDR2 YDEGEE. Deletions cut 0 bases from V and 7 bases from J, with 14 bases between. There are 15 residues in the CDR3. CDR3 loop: CASSLGIGLSNEQFF. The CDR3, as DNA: TGTGCCAGCAGCTTGGGTATAGGACTTTCGAATGAGCAGTTCTTC.

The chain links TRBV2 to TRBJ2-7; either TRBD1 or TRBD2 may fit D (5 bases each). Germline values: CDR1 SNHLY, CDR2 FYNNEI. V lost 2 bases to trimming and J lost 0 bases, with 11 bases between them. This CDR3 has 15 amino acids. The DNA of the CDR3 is TGTGCCAGCAGTGAATGGGGGATTCACTCCTACGAGCAGTACTTC. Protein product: CASSEWGIHSYEQYF.

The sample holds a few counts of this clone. The CDR3 sequence is CASSSHRTSGSTDTQYF. CDR3 sequence (DNA): TGTGCCAGCAGTTCCCACCGGACTAGCGGGAGCACAGATACGCAGTATTTT. The chain is built from TRBV27 and TRBJ2-3; 11 nucleotides line up with TRBD2. Germline V gene data show CDR1 as MNHEY and CDR2 as SMNVEV (reference sequence). There are 17 residues in the CDR3. J gave up 0 bases and V 4 bases, and 6 bases lay outside the gene matches.

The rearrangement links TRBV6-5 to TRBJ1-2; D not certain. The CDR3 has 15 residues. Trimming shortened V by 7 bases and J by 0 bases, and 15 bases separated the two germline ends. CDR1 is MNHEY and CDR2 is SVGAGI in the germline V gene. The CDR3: CASNIERGSNYGYTF. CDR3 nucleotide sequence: TGTGCCAGCAATATCGAAAGAGGTTCTAACTATGGCTACACCTTC.

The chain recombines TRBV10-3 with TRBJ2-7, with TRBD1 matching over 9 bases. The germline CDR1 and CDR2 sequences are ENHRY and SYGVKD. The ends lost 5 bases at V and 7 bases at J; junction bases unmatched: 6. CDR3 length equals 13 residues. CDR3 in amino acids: CAISWDRAREQYF. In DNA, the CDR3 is TGTGCCATCAGTTGGGACAGGGCGAGGGAGCAGTACTTC.

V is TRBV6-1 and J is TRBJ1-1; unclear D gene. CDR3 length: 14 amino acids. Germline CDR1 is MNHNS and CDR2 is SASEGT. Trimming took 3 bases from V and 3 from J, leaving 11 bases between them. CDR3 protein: CASSEEVTYTEAFF. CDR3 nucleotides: TGTGCCAGCAGTGAGGAGGTTACCTACACTGAAGCTTTCTTT.

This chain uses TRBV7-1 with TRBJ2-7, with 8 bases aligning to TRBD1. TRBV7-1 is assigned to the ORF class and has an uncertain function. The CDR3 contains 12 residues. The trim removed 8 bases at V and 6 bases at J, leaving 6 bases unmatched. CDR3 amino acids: CASYSGGLEQYF. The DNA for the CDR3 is TGTGCCAGCTACTCAGGGGGCCTCGAGCAGTACTTC.

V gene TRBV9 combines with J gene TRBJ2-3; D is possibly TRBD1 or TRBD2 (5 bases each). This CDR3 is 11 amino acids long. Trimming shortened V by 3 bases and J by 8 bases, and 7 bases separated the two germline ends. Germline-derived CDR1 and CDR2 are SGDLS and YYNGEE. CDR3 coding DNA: TGTGCCAGCAGCGGGGGGACTACGCAGTATTTT. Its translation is CASSGGTTQYF.

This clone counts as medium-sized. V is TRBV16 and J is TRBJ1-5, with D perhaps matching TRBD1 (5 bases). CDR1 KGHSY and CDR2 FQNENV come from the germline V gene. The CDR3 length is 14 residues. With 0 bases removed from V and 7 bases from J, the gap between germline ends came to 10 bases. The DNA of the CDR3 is TGTGCCAGCAGCCAATCGGGGGTAGGACAGCCCCAGCATTTT. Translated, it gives CASSQSGVGQPQHF.

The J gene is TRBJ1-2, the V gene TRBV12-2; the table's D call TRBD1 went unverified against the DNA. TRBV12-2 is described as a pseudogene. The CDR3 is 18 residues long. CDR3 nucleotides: TGTGCAAGTCGCTTAGTTGGCCCCCGGGCAGGGTGGAACTATGGCTACACCTTC. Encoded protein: CASRLVGPRAGWNYGYTF.

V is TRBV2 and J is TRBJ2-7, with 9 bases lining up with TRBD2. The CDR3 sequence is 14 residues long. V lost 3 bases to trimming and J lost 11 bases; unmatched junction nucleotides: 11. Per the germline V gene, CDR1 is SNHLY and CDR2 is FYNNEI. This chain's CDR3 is CASSEGREGPREYF. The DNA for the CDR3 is TGTGCCAGCAGTGAGGGGCGGGAGGGCCCGCGAGAGTACTTC.

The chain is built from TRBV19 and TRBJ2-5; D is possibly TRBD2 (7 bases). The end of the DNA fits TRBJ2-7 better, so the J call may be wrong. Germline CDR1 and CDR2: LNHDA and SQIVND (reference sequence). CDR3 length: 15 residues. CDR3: CASSAGAAGDYEQYF. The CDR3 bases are TGTGCCAGTAGTGCGGGGGCGGCCGGAGACTACGAGCAGTACTTC.

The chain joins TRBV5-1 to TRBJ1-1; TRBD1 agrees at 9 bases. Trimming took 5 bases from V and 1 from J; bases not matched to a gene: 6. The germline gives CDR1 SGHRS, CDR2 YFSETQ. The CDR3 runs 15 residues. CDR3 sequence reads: CASRGGQGENTEAFF. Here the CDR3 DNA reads TGCGCCAGCAGAGGGGGACAGGGAGAGAACACTGAAGCTTTCTTT.

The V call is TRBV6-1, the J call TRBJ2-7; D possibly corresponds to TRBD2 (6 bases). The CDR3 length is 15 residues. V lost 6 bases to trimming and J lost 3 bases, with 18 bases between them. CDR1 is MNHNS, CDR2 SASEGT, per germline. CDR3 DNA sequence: TGTGCCAGCAGCGTTGATGGGGGGACCGGCTACGAGCAGTACTTC. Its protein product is CASSVDGGTGYEQYF.

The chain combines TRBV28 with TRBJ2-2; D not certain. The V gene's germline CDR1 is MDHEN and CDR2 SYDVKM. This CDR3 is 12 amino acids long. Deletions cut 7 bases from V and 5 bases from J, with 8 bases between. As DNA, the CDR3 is TGTGCCAGCACCCCGGGTACCGGGGAGCTGTTTTTT. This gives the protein CASTPGTGELFF.

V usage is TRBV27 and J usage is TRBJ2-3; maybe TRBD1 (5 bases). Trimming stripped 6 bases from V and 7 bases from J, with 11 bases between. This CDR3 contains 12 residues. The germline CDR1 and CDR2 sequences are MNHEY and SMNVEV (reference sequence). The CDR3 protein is CASRAGANTQYF. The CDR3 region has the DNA TGTGCCAGCAGGGCTGGGGCAAATACGCAGTATTTT.